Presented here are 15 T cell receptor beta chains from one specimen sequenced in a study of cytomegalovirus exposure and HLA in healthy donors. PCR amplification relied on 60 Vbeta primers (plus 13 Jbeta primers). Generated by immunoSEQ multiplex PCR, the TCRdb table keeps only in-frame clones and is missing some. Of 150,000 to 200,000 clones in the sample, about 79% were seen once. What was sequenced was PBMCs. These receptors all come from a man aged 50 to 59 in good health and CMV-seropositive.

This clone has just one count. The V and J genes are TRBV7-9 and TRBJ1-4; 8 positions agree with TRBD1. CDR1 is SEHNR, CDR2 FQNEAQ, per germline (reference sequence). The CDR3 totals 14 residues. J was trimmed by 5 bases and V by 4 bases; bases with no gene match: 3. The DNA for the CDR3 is TGTGCCAGCAGCTGGACAGGGCAGAATGAAAAACTGTTTTTT. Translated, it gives CASSWTGQNEKLFF.

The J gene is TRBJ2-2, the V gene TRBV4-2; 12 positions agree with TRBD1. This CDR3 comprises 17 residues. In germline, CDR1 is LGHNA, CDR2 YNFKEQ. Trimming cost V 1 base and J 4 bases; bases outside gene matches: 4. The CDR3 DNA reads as TGTGCCAGCAGCCAAGTACAGGGACAGGGGGCCACCGGGGAGCTGTTTTTT. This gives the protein CASSQVQGQGATGELFF.

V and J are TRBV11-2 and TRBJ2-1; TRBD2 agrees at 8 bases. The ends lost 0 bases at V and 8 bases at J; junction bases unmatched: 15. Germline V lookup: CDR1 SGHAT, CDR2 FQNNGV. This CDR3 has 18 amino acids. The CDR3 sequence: CASSLDSGAGLEIYEQFF. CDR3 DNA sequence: TGTGCCAGCAGCTTAGATTCAGGGGCGGGACTAGAAATTTATGAGCAGTTCTTC.

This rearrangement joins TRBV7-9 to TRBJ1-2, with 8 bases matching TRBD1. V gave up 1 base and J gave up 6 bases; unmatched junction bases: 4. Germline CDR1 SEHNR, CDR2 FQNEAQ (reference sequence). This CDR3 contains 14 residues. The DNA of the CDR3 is TGTGCCAGCAGCTTAGTTGACAGGGGTGATGGCTACACCTTC. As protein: CASSLVDRGDGYTF.

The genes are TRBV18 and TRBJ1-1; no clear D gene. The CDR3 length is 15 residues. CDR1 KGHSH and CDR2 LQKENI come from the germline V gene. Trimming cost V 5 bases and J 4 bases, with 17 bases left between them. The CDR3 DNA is TGTGCCAGCTCATCGGACTCGACTATTCGCACTGAAGCTTTCTTT. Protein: CASSSDSTIRTEAFF.

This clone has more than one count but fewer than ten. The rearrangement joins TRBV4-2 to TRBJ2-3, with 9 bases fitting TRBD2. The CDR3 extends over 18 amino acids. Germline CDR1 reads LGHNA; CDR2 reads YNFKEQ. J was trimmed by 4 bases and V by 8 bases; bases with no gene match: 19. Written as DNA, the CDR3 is TGTGCCAGCTCGACCGGGGCTAGCGGGATCCTCTCTCCAGATACGCAGTATTTT. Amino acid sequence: CASSTGASGILSPDTQYF.

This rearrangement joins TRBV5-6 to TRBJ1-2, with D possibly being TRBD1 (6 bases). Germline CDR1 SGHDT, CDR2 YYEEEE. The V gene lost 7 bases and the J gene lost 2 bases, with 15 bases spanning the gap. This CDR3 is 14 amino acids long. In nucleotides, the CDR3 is TGTGCCAGCGGAACGGGGGGGCTCAACTATGGCTACACCTTC. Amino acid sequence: CASGTGGLNYGYTF. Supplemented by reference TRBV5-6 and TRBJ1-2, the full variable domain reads DAGVTQSPTHLIKTRGQQVTLRCSPKSGHDTVSWYQQALGQGPQFIFQYYEEEERQRGNFPDRFSGHQFPNYSSELNVNALLLGDSALYLCASGTGGLNYGYTFGSGTRLTVV.

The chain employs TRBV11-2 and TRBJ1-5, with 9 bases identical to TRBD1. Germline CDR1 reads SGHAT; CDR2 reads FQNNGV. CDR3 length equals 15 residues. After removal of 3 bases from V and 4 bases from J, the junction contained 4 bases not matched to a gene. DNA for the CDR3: TGTGCCAGCAGCTTGGGGGACAGGGATAATCAGCCCCAGCATTTT. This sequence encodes CASSLGDRDNQPQHF.

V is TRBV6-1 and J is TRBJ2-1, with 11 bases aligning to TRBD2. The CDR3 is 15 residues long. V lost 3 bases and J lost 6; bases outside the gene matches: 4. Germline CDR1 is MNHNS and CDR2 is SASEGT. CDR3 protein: CASSDQGLAGNEQFF. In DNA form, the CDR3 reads TGTGCCAGCAGTGATCAAGGACTAGCGGGCAATGAGCAGTTCTTC.

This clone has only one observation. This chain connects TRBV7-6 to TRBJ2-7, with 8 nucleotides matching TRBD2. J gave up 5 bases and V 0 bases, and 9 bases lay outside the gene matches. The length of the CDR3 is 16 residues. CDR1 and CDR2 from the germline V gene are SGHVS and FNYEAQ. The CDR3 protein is CASSLAGGGSRDEQYF. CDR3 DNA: TGTGCCAGCAGCTTAGCCGGGGGGGGAAGTCGGGACGAGCAGTACTTC.

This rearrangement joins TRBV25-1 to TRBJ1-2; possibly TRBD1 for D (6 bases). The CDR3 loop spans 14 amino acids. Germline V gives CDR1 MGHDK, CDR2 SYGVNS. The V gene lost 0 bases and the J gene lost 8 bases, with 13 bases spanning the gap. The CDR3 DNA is TGTGCCAGCAGTGAATATCGGGGGGCTCGGGGCTACACCTTC. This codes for CASSEYRGARGYTF.

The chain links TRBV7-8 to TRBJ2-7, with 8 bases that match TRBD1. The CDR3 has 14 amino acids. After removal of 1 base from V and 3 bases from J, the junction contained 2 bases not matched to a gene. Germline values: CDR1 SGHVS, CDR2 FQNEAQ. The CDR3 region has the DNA TGTGCCAGCAGCTTAGTGACAGGGGACTACGAGCAGTACTTC. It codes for CASSLVTGDYEQYF. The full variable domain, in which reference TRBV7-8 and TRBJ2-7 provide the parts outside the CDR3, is GAGVSQSPRYKVAKRGQDVALRCDPISGHVSLFWYQQALGQGPEFLTYFQNEAQLDKSGLPSDRFFAERPEGSVSTLKIQRTQQEDSAVYLCASSLVTGDYEQYFGPGTRLTVT.

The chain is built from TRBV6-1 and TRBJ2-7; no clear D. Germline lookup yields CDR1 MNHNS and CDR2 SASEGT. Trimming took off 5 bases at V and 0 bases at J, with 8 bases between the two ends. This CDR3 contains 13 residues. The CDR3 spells CASSSQFSYEQYV. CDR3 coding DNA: TGTGCCAGCAGTTCACAGTTCTCCTACGAGCAGTACGTC.

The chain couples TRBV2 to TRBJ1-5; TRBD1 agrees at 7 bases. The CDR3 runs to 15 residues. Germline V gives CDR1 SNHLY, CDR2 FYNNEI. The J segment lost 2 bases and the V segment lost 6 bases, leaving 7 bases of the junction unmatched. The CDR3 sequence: CASSQNRGGNQPQHF. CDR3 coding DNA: TGTGCCAGCAGCCAGAACAGGGGCGGCAATCAGCCCCAGCATTTT.

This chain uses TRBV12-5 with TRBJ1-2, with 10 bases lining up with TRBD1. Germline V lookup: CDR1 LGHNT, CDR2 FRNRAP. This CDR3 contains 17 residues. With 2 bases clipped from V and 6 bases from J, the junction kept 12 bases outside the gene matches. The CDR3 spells CASGLSTGTGARDGYTF. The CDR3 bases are TGTGCTAGTGGTTTGTCCACCGGGACAGGGGCTCGGGATGGCTACACCTTC.